What follows are 2 T cell receptor beta chains derived from one specimen sequenced in a study of CD8+ T cells in alopecia areata. Sequencing used cDNA as its template, made by extracting RNA and reverse transcribing it. This table comes from immunoSEQ multiplex PCR, and its TCRdb copy is limited to in-frame clones, with some not included. The sample is made up of under 9,000 clones, none counted only once. The pooled cutaneous lymph node cells were sorted using several markers (CD4, CD8alpha, NKG2D, NKG2ACE and others). Sequenced material: CD8+ T cells sorted from a lymph node. The receptors derive from a C3H/HeJ mouse with alopecia areata. Strain haplotype at MHC: H2-k.

This clone was found many times. The gene names given are mouse names. The read ends 4 residues before the CDR3 terminus; that terminus is restored from the germline J gene. The chain recombines TRBV31 with TRBJ2-7, with 9 positions matching TRBD2. CDR3 length: 12 residues. Germline V gene data show CDR1 as GKSSPN and CDR2 as SITVG. The covered CDR3 bases are TGTGCCTGGAGCAGACTGGGGGAT. This gives the protein CAWSRLGD. Given in full, the CDR3 is CAWSRLGDEQYF. Variable domain in full (rest from reference TRBV31 and TRBJ2-7): AQTIHQWPVAEIKAVGSPLSLGCTIKGKSSPNLYWYWQATGGTLQQLFYSITVGQVESVVQLNLSASRPKDDQFILSTEKLLLSHSGFYLCAWSRLGDEQYFGPGTRLTVL.

Relative to its sample, this clone is medium-sized (0.01 to 0.1%). Germline and genes here are mouse. The read is 4 residues too short to cover the CDR3 end, so that end is filled in from the germline J gene. The rearrangement links TRBV1 to TRBJ2-3, with D perhaps TRBD1 (6 bases). Trimming pared 0 bases from V and 0 bases from J, leaving 7 bases between. Germline V CDR1 and CDR2: NSQYPW, LRSPGD (reference sequence). The CDR3 runs 15 residues. CDR3 sequence: CTCSAEQGSAETLYF. The sequenced CDR3 bases are TGCACCTGCAGTGCAGAGCAGGGGAGTGCAGAA.